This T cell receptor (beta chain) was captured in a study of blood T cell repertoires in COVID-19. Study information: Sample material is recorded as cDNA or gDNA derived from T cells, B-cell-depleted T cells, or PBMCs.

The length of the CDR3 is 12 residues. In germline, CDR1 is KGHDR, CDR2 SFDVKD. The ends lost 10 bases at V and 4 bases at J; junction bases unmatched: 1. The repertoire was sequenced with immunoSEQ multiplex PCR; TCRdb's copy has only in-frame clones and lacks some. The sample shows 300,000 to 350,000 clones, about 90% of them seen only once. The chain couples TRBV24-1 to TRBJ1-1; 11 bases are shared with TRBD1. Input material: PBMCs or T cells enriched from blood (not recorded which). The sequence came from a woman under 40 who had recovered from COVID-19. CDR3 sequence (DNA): TGTGCCACGGGGACAGGGGGCACTGAAGCTTTCTTT. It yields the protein CATGTGGTEAFF.